These 16 T cell receptor beta chains were all obtained from the same sample, sequenced in a study of cytomegalovirus exposure and HLA in healthy donors. Amplification used 60 Vbeta primers and 13 Jbeta primers. The assay was immunoSEQ multiplex PCR, and TCRdb's table has in-frame clones only and misses some. The data show about 130,000 clones, with about 73% seen just once and about 4% held by the top ten. The sequencing input was PBMCs. The receptors shown here come from a woman in her forties or fifties in good health and CMV-seropositive.

CDR3 region: CASSRDGGENEKLFF. CDR3 nucleotide sequence: TGTGCCAGCAGCCGGGACGGGGGAGAGAATGAAAAACTGTTTTTT. The rearrangement joins TRBV5-5 to TRBJ1-4; possibly TRBD1 for D (5 bases). Trimming removed 4 bases at V and 5 bases at J, with 15 bases between. This CDR3 has 15 amino acids. In germline, CDR1 is SGHKS, CDR2 YYEKEE (reference sequence).

The CDR3 sequence: CASSQDWSGAGELFF. The DNA of the CDR3 is TGCGCCAGCAGCCAAGATTGGTCCGGAGCCGGGGAGCTGTTTTTT. V gene TRBV4-1 combines with J gene TRBJ2-2, with no clear D. The V end lost 0 bases, the J end lost 6 bases, and 11 bases lay between the germline ends. Germline V gene data show CDR1 as MGHRA and CDR2 as YSYEKL. This CDR3 comprises 15 residues.

The chain combines TRBV7-9 with TRBJ1-4, with D uncertain. The CDR3 is 16 residues long. Germline values: CDR1 SEHNR, CDR2 FQNEAQ (reference sequence). V lost 4 bases and J lost 7, with 19 bases in between. Here the CDR3 DNA reads TGTGCCAGCAGCTCGGTCCTTCGGCCGGGGAGTGAAAAACTGTTTTTT. Its protein is CASSSVLRPGSEKLFF.

This clone was found a few times. The chain recombines TRBV11-2 with TRBJ2-1, with 8 nucleotides matching TRBD2. The CDR3 is made up of 15 amino acids. Per germline, CDR1 SGHAT and CDR2 FQNNGV. Trimming removed 0 bases from V and 8 bases from J; junction bases left unmatched: 6. In DNA, the CDR3 is TGTGCCAGCAGCTTAGACGGGGGGGCCAAAGATGAGCAGTTCTTC. Encoded protein: CASSLDGGAKDEQFF.

The V and J genes are TRBV28 and TRBJ1-5; TRBD1 matches 8 bases. Losses at the gene ends were 6 bases for V and 2 bases for J; bases not matched to a gene: 6. The germline V gene has CDR1 MDHEN and CDR2 SYDVKM. The CDR3 is 15 residues long. The CDR3 coding sequence is TGTGCCAGCAGAGACAGGGGAGGGGGCAATCAGCCCCAGCATTTT. Translated, it gives CASRDRGGGNQPQHF.

A few counts support this clone. CDR3 coding DNA: TGTGCCAGCAGCTTGACGCGGGGTTCGGGGACTAGCGGGGGGAACGTCCTGACTTTC. Its translation: CASSLTRGSGTSGGNVLTF. This chain links TRBV5-6 with TRBJ2-6; 15 bases match TRBD2. The CDR3 consists of 19 residues. Trimming took 1 base from V and 10 from J; bases not matched to a gene: 12. The V gene's germline CDR1 is SGHDT and CDR2 YYEEEE. Together with reference TRBV5-6 and TRBJ2-6, the CDR3 gives the full variable domain: DAGVTQSPTHLIKTRGQQVTLRCSPKSGHDTVSWYQQALGQGPQFIFQYYEEEERQRGNFPDRFSGHQFPNYSSELNVNALLLGDSALYLCASSLTRGSGTSGGNVLTFGAGSRLTVL.

The V and J genes are TRBV28 and TRBJ1-5; the D gene is possibly TRBD1 (5 bases). V was cut by 8 bases and J by 9 bases, with 14 bases left in between. This CDR3 is built from 12 residues. Germline CDR1 and CDR2: MDHEN and SYDVKM. CDR3 bases: TGTGCCAGCCGGACAAGGGTTGGGCCCCAGCATTTT. Its protein is CASRTRVGPQHF. Drawing the rest from reference TRBV28 and TRBJ1-5, the complete variable domain is DVKVTQSSRYLVKRTGEKVFLECVQDMDHENMFWYRQDPGLGLRLIYFSYDVKMKEKGDIPEGYSVSREKKERFSLILESASTNQTSMYLCASRTRVGPQHFGDGTRLSIL.

The chain recombines TRBV7-6 with TRBJ1-4, with D unclear. The CDR3 totals 16 residues. Deletions cut 1 base from V and 7 bases from J, with 16 bases between. Germline V gene sequence: CDR1 SGHVS, CDR2 FNYEAQ. This CDR3 reads CASSLGPSDRGEKLFF. CDR3 DNA: TGTGCCAGCAGCTTAGGTCCGTCAGACCGGGGTGAAAAACTGTTTTTT.

The V gene is TRBV5-1, the J gene TRBJ2-1; possible D gene TRBD2, 7 bases. The V and J ends lost 2 bases and 9 bases respectively, with 21 bases between them. Germline CDR1 is SGHRS and CDR2 is YFSETQ. This CDR3 is 16 amino acids long. In DNA form, the CDR3 reads TGCGCCAGCAGCTTAGCCGAGGGGGGGCGAAGGGGTGAGCAGTTCTTC. Protein: CASSLAEGGRRGEQFF.

This clone was detected a few times. This sequence joins TRBV11-2 and TRBJ2-2; tentative D call: TRBD2 (6 bases). The V gene lost 0 bases and the J gene lost 4 bases, with 9 bases spanning the gap. Germline values: CDR1 SGHAT, CDR2 FQNNGV. The CDR3 consists of 15 residues. Here the CDR3 reads CASSLDRGFTGELFF. The DNA for the CDR3 is TGTGCCAGCAGCTTAGATCGGGGGTTCACCGGGGAGCTGTTTTTT.

In regard to this clone: The same CDR3 is also encoded by other DNA sequences in this sample. V and J are TRBV5-1 and TRBJ2-5; D unresolved. V was cut by 0 bases and J by 1 base, with 7 bases left in between. Per the germline V gene, CDR1 is SGHRS and CDR2 is YFSETQ. The CDR3 sequence is 14 residues long. The CDR3 DNA reads as TGCGCCAGCAGCTTGGGACGCGGCCAAGAGACCCAGTACTTC. Translating it yields CASSLGRGQETQYF.

CDR3 in amino acids: CASSRTGITYEQYF. The DNA for the CDR3 is TGTGCCAGCAGCCGGACAGGTATCACCTACGAGCAGTACTTC. V gene TRBV5-4 combines with J gene TRBJ2-7; 7 bases fit TRBD1. V lost 4 bases to trimming and J lost 2 bases; unmatched junction nucleotides: 6. The germline gives CDR1 SGHNT, CDR2 YYREEE (reference sequence). The CDR3 runs 14 residues.

The rearrangement joins TRBV7-9 to TRBJ1-5; TRBD1 is a possible D gene (5 bases). Trimming pared 4 bases from V and 2 bases from J, leaving 12 bases between. Germline lookup yields CDR1 SEHNR and CDR2 FQNEAQ (reference sequence). CDR3 length: 15 amino acids. In nucleotides, the CDR3 is TGTGCCAGCAGCTCGACAGAGCGGGGCAATCAGCCCCAGCATTTT. Translated: CASSSTERGNQPQHF.

The chain couples TRBV6-5 to TRBJ1-5; TRBD1 is a possible D gene (5 bases). CDR1 and CDR2 from the germline V gene are MNHEY and SVGAGI. Trimming left V 2 bases short and J 1 base short, with 9 bases between. This CDR3 comprises 15 residues. The CDR3, as DNA: TGTGCCAGCAGTTACGCCGGACACAGCAATCAGCCCCAGCATTTT. Residues: CASSYAGHSNQPQHF.

The chain has TRBV5-6 and TRBJ2-7, with a weak D call TRBD1 (5 bases). The CDR3 runs 13 residues. Per the germline V gene, CDR1 is SGHDT and CDR2 is YYEEEE. Trimming took 4 bases from V and 0 from J, leaving 8 bases between them. CDR3 loop: CASSPGLSYEQYF. Written as DNA, the CDR3 is TGTGCCAGCAGCCCAGGGCTCTCCTACGAGCAGTACTTC.

The chain employs TRBV11-2 and TRBJ2-1; TRBD2 is a possible D gene (5 bases). Trimming removed 0 bases from V and 7 bases from J, with 19 bases in between. Germline V CDR1 and CDR2: SGHAT, FQNNGV. This CDR3 region has 17 residues. The CDR3 sequence is CASSLDRGIAVGNEQFF. The CDR3 DNA is TGTGCCAGCAGCTTAGACAGAGGGATAGCCGTAGGGAATGAGCAGTTCTTC.